The 2 T cell receptor beta chains listed next were all sequenced from one sample in a study of blood T cell repertoires in COVID-19. The table came from immunoSEQ multiplex PCR; TCRdb's copy has only in-frame clones and leaves some out. The sample holds 200,000 to 300,000 clones, 83% seen once. The specimen sequenced was peripheral blood. These TCRs come from a human donor in a cohort sampled during active COVID-19.

V and J are TRBV21-1 and TRBJ2-3; no check of the table's D call, TRBD2, against the DNA was made. TRBV21-1 corresponds to a pseudogene. The CDR3 consists of 14 residues. The CDR3 coding sequence is TGTGCCAGCAGCAAGAGGGAAGGCACAGATACGCAGTATTTT. It encodes CASSKREGTDTQYF.

The sample holds a few counts of this clone. CDR3 region: CASNKGDQPQHF. CDR3 DNA sequence: TGTGCCAGCAATAAGGGGGATCAGCCCCAGCATTTT. The chain is built from TRBV12-3 or TRBV12-4 and TRBJ1-5; the D gene is possibly TRBD1 (6 bases). The CDR3 has 12 amino acids. Trimming pared 7 bases from V and 5 bases from J, leaving 9 bases between.